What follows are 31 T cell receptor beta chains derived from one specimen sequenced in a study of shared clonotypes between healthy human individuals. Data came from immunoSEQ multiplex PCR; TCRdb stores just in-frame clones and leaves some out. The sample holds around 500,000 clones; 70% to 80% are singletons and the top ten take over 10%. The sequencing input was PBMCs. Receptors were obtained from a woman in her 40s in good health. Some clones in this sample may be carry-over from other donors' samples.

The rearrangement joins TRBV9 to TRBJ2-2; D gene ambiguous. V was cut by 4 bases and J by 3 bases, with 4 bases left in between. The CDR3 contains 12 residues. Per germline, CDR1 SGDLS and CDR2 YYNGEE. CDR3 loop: CASSPDTGELFF. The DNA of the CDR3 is TGTGCCAGCAGCCCCGACACCGGGGAGCTGTTTTTT.

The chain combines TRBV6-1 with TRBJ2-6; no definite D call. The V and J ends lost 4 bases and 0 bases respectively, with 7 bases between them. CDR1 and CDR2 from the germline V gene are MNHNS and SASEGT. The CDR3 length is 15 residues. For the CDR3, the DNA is TGTGCCAGCAGTGTATCCACCTCTGGGGCCAACGTCCTGACTTTC. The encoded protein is CASSVSTSGANVLTF.

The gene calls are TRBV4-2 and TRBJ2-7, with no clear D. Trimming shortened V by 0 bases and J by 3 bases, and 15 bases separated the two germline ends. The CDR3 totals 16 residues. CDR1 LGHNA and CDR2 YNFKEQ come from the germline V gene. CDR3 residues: CASSQEESLGIYEQYF. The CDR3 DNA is TGTGCCAGCAGCCAAGAGGAGTCCCTCGGAATCTACGAGCAGTACTTC.

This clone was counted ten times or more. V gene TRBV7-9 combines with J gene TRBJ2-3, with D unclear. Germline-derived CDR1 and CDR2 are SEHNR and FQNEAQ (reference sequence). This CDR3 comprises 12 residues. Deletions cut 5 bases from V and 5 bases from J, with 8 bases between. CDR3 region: CASSPRRDTQYF. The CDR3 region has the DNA TGTGCCAGCAGCCCGCGAAGAGATACGCAGTATTTT.

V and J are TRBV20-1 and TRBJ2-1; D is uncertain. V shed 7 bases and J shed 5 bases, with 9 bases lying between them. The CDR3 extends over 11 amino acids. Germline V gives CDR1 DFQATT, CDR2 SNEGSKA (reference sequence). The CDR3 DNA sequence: TGCAGTGACCGGGCAGACAATGAGCAGTTCTTC. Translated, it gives CSDRADNEQFF.

This CDR3 reads CASSLAWDRGVETQYF. CDR3 nucleotides: TGTGCCAGCAGCTTAGCGTGGGACAGGGGTGTCGAGACCCAGTACTTC. The chain carries TRBV7-7 and TRBJ2-5; 10 nucleotides match TRBD1. CDR3 length equals 16 residues. The germline V gene has CDR1 SSHAT and CDR2 FNYEAQ (reference sequence). Trimming cost V 0 bases and J 5 bases; bases outside gene matches: 6.

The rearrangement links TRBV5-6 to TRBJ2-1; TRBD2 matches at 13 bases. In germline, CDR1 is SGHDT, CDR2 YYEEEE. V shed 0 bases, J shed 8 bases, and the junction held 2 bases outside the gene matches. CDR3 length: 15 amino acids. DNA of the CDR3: TGTGCCAGCAGCTTGGGGGGACTAGCGGGACATGAGCAGTTCTTC. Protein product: CASSLGGLAGHEQFF.

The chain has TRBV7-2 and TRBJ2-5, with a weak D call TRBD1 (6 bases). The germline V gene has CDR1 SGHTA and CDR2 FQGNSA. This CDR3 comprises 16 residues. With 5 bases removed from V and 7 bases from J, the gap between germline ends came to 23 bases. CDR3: CASSLKQGSYRGTQYF. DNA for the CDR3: TGTGCCAGCAGCCTAAAACAGGGCTCCTATAGGGGGACCCAGTACTTC. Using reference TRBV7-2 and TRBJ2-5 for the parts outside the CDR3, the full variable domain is GAGVSQSPSNKVTEKGKDVELRCDPISGHTALYWYRQSLGQGLEFLIYFQGNSAPDKSGLPSDRFSAERTGGSVSTLTIQRTQQEDSAVYLCASSLKQGSYRGTQYFGPGTRLLVL.

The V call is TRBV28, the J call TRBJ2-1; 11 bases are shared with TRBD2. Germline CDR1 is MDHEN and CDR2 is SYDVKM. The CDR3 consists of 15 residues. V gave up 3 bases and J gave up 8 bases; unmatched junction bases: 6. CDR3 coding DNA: TGTGCCAGCAGTTTTAGCGGGAGGGCCTCGGATGAGCAGTTCTTC. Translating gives CASSFSGRASDEQFF.

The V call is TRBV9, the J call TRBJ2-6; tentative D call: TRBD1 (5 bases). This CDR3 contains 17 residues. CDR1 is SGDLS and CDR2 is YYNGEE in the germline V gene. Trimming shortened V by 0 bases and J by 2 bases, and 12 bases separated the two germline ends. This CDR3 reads CASSVVGSGPGANVLTF. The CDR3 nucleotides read TGTGCCAGCAGCGTAGTGGGCTCAGGGCCTGGGGCCAACGTCCTGACTTTC.

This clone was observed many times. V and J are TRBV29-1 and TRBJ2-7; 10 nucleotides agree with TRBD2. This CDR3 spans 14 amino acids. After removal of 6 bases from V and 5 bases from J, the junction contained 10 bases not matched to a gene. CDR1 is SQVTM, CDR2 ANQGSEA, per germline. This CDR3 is CSVQGGGLANEQYF. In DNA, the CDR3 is TGCAGCGTCCAAGGAGGGGGACTAGCGAACGAGCAGTACTTC.

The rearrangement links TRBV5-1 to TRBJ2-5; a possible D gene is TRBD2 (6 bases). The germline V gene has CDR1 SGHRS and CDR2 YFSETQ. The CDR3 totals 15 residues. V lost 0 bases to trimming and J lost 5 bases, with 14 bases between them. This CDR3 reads CASSLVLAPRETQYF. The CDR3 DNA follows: TGCGCCAGCAGCTTGGTTCTAGCGCCCAGGGAGACCCAGTACTTC.

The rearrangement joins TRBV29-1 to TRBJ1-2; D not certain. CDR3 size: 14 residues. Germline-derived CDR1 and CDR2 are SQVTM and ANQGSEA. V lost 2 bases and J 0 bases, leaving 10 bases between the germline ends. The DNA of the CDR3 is TGCAGCGTTGAATTTGGTCAGACTAACTATGGCTACACCTTC. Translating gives CSVEFGQTNYGYTF.

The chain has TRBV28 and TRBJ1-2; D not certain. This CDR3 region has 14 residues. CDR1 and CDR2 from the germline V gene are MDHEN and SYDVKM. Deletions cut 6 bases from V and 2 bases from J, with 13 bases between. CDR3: CASSPRLANYGYTF. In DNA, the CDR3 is TGTGCCAGCAGCCCCCGGTTAGCCAACTATGGCTACACCTTC.

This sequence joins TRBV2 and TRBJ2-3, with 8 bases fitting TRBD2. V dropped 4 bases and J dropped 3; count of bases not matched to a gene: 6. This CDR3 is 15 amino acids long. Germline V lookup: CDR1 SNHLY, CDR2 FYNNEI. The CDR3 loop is CASSVFSGRTDTQYF. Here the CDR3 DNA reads TGTGCCAGCAGTGTTTTCAGCGGGAGAACAGATACGCAGTATTTT.

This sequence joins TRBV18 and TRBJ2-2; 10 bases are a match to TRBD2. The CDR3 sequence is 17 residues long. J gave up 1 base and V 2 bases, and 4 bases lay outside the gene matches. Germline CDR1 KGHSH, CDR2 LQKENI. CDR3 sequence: CASSPASGSKNTGELFF. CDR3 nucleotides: TGTGCCAGCTCACCAGCTAGCGGGAGTAAGAACACCGGGGAGCTGTTTTTT.

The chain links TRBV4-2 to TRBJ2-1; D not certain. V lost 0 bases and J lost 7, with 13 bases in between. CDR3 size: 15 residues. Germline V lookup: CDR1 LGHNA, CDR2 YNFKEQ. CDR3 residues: CASSQEGSGRNEQFF. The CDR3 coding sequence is TGTGCCAGCAGCCAAGAGGGGTCCGGAAGGAATGAGCAGTTCTTC.

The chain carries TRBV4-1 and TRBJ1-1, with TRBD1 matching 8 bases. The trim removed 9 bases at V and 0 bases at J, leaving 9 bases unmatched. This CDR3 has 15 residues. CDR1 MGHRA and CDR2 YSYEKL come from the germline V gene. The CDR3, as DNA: TGCGCCAGTCACAGGGGGAGGGGGATGAACACTGAAGCTTTCTTT. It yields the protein CASHRGRGMNTEAFF.

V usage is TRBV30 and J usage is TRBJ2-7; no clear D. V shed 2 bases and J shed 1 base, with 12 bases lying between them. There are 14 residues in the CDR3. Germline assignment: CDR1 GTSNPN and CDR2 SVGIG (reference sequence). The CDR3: CAWSNDPSSYEQYF. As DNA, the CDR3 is TGTGCCTGGAGTAACGACCCCTCGTCCTACGAGCAGTACTTC.

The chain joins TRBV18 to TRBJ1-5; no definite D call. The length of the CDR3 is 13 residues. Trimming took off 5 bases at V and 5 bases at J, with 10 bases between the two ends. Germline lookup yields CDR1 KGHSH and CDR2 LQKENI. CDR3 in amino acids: CASSSLSDQPQHF. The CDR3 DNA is TGTGCCAGCTCAAGCTTGTCGGATCAGCCCCAGCATTTT. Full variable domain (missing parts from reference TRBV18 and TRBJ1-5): NAGVMQNPRHLVRRRGQEARLRCSPMKGHSHVYWYRQLPEEGLKFMVYLQKENIIDESGMPKERFSAEFPKEGPSILRIQQVVRGDSAAYFCASSSLSDQPQHFGDGTRLSIL.

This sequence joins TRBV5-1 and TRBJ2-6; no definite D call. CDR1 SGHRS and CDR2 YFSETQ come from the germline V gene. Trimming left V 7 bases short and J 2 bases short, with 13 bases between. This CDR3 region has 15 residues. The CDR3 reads CASGLPGAGANVLTF. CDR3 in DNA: TGCGCCAGCGGCCTTCCAGGTGCTGGGGCCAACGTCCTGACTTTC.

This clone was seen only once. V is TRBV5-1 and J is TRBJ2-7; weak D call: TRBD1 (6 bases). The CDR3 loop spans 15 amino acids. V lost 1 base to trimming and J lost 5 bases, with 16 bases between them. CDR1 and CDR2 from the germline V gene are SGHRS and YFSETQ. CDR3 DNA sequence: TGCGCCAGCAGCTTGTGGGGGCAACCGGGAAACGAGCAGTACTTC. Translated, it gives CASSLWGQPGNEQYF. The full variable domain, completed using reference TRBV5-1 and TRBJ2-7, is KAGVTQTPRYLIKTRGQQVTLSCSPISGHRSVSWYQQTPGQGLQFLFEYFSETQRNKGNFPGRFSGRQFSNSRSEMNVSTLELGDSALYLCASSLWGQPGNEQYFGPGTRLTVT.

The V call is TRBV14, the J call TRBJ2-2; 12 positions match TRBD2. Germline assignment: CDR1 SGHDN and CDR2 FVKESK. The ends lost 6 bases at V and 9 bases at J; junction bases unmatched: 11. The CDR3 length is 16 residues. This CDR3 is CASSWGLAGPGRELFF. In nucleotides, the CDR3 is TGTGCCAGCAGTTGGGGACTAGCGGGTCCTGGCCGGGAGCTGTTTTTT.

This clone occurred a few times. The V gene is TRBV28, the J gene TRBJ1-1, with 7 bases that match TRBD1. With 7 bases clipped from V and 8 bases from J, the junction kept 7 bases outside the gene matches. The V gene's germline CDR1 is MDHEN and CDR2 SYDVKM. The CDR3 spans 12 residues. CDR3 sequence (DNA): TGTGCCAGCATACTACGACAGGGAGAAGCTTTCTTT. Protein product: CASILRQGEAFF.

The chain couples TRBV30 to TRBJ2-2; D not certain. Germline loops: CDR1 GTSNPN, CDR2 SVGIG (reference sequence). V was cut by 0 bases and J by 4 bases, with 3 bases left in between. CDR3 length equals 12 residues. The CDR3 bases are TGTGCCTGGAGTGTAGCCACCGGGGAGCTGTTTTTT. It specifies CAWSVATGELFF.

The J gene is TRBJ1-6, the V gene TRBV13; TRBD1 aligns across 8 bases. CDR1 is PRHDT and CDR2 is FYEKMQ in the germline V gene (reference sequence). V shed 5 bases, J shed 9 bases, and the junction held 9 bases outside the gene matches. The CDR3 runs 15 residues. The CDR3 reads CASSPGQGLRSPLHF. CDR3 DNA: TGTGCCAGCAGCCCCGGACAGGGATTACGTTCACCCCTCCACTTT.

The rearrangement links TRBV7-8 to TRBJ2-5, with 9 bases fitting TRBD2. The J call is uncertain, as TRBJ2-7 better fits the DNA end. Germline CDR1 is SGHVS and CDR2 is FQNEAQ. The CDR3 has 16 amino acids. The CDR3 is CASSFSAAGGPYEQYF. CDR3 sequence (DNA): TGTGCCAGCAGCTTTAGTGCTGCGGGAGGGCCGTACGAGCAGTACTTC.

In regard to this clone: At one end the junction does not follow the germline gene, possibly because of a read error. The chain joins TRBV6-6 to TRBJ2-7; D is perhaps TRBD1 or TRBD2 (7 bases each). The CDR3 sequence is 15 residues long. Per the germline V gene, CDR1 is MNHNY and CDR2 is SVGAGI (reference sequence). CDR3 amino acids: CASRGGTARTYEQYF. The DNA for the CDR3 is TGTGCCAGCAGGGGAGGGACAGCGAGAACCTACGAGCAGTACTTT.

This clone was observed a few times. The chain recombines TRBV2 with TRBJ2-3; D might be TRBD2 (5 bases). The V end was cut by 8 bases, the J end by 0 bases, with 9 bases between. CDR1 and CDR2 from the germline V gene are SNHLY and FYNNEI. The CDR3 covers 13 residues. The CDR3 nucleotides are TGTGCCAGCGGAGCGGTTAGCACAGATACGCAGTATTTT. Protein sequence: CASGAVSTDTQYF. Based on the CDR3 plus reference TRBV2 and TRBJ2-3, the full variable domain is EPEVTQTPSHQVTQMGQEVILRCVPISNHLYFYWYRQILGQKVEFLVSFYNNEISEKSEIFDDQFSVERPDGSNFTLKIRSTKLEDSAMYFCASGAVSTDTQYFGPGTRLTVL.

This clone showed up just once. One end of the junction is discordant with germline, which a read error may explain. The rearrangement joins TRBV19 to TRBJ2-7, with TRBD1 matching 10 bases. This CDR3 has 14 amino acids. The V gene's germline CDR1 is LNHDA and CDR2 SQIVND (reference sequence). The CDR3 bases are TGTGCCAGTAGTTTAGACAGGGGGCACTACGAGCAGTACTTC. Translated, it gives CASSLDRGHYEQYF.

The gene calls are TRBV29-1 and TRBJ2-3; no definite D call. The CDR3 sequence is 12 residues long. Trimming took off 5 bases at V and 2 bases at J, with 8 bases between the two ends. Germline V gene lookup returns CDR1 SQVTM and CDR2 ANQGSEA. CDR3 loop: CSVPRSTDTQYF. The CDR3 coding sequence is TGCAGCGTTCCCCGGTCCACAGATACGCAGTATTTT.